The 30 T cell receptor beta chains below were found in one sample sequenced in a study of a mutant IDH1 vaccine in newly diagnosed glioma. Time point indicated: week 35, safety follow-up. Every vaccination contained 300 ug of the mutant IDH1 20-mer peptide and was paired with topical imiquimod. The antigens these receptors bind are not known. TCRdb keeps only in-frame clones here, not all; method: immunoSEQ multiplex PCR. The sample carries some 63,000 clones, about 74% recorded once. The material sequenced was PBMCs, taken from a glioma patient whose treatment included an IDH1 peptide vaccine. All receptors derive from a man aged 45-65 years with glioma.

V is TRBV2 and J is TRBJ2-2, with unresolved D. With 6 bases removed from V and 6 bases from J, the gap between germline ends came to 11 bases. The germline CDR1 and CDR2 sequences are SNHLY and FYNNEI. The CDR3 runs 13 residues. CDR3 region: CASSGDGPGELFF. The CDR3 DNA reads as TGTGCCAGCAGCGGTGATGGGCCCGGGGAGCTGTTTTTT.

The chain links TRBV6-5 to TRBJ2-7; D might be TRBD1 or TRBD2, each matching 5 bases. Trimming shortened V by 4 bases and J by 2 bases, and 18 bases separated the two germline ends. Germline CDR1 reads MNHEY; CDR2 reads SVGAGI. The CDR3 sequence is 16 residues long. CDR3 protein: CASSLVRDGITYEQYF. As DNA, the CDR3 is TGTGCCAGCAGTTTAGTTCGGGACGGAATAACCTACGAGCAGTACTTC.

The V call is TRBV29-1, the J call TRBJ2-1; D ambiguous. This CDR3 region has 13 residues. V shed 8 bases and J shed 4 bases, with 15 bases lying between them. Germline V gives CDR1 SQVTM, CDR2 ANQGSEA. This CDR3 reads CSFWTLPYNEQFF. CDR3 DNA sequence: TGCAGCTTCTGGACCCTCCCATACAATGAGCAGTTCTTC.

Turning to this clone: Other DNA sequences of this sample code for an identical CDR3. The chain carries TRBV27 and TRBJ1-5; D is unresolved. The CDR3 has 15 residues. Trimming left V 2 bases short and J 3 bases short, with 11 bases between. The V gene's germline CDR1 is MNHEY and CDR2 SMNVEV (reference sequence). The CDR3 nucleotides are TGTGCCAGCAGTTTAAATCCGCTCTCCAATCAGCCCCAGCATTTT. Amino acid sequence: CASSLNPLSNQPQHF.

The CDR3 reads CASSQWTGGAYEQYF. The CDR3 region has the DNA TGTGCCAGCAGCCAATGGACAGGGGGAGCCTACGAGCAGTACTTC. The rearrangement links TRBV14 to TRBJ2-7, with 10 bases identical to TRBD1. V shed 2 bases, J shed 2 bases, and the junction held 3 bases outside the gene matches. Germline V CDR1 and CDR2: SGHDN, FVKESK. The CDR3 has 15 amino acids.

This clone has only a few counts. The chain joins TRBV2 to TRBJ1-1; perhaps TRBD1 as D (5 bases). The germline V gene encodes CDR1 SNHLY and CDR2 FYNNEI. There are 13 residues in the CDR3. Trimming left V 8 bases short and J 1 base short, with 11 bases between. The chain's CDR3 is CASGGLSNTEAFF. Written as DNA, the CDR3 is TGTGCCAGCGGGGGACTCTCGAACACTGAAGCTTTCTTT.

The chain is built from TRBV10-3 and TRBJ2-2, with 7 bases lining up with TRBD1. V shed 6 bases, J shed 8 bases, and the junction held 3 bases outside the gene matches. Germline V CDR1 and CDR2: ENHRY, SYGVKD. This CDR3 is built from 12 residues. Here the CDR3 DNA reads TGTGCCATCAGGACAGGGTTGGGGGAGCTGTTTTTT. It specifies CAIRTGLGELFF.

This clone was observed a handful of times. The chain combines TRBV4-1 with TRBJ1-1; no clear D. Germline V gene sequence: CDR1 MGHRA, CDR2 YSYEKL. The CDR3 is made up of 13 amino acids. With 0 bases removed from V and 7 bases from J, the gap between germline ends came to 9 bases. CDR3 amino acids: CASSQDREGEAFF. The CDR3 DNA reads as TGCGCCAGCAGCCAAGATCGGGAGGGTGAAGCTTTCTTT.

V and J are TRBV29-1 and TRBJ2-4; D gene ambiguous. CDR1 and CDR2 from the germline V gene are SQVTM and ANQGSEA. The length of the CDR3 is 13 residues. The V and J ends lost 4 bases and 1 base respectively, with 8 bases between them. The CDR3 reads CSVVGSAKNIQYF. The CDR3, as DNA: TGCAGCGTTGTGGGATCTGCCAAAAACATTCAGTACTTC.

The V and J genes are TRBV7-6 and TRBJ2-7, with 7 bases identical to TRBD1. Germline lookup yields CDR1 SGHVS and CDR2 FNYEAQ. Losses at the gene ends were 3 bases for V and 3 bases for J; bases not matched to a gene: 2. There are 13 residues in the CDR3. The CDR3 sequence is CASSLGQLYEQYF. The CDR3 DNA reads TGTGCCAGCAGCTTGGGACAGCTCTACGAGCAGTACTTC.

This chain connects TRBV11-2 to TRBJ2-7, with TRBD1 identical over 7 bases. Germline CDR1 is SGHAT and CDR2 is FQNNGV. CDR3 length equals 14 residues. J gave up 7 bases and V 6 bases, and 12 bases lay outside the gene matches. The CDR3 nucleotides are TGTGCCAGCAGGCTACAGGGGCCGCCGGGGGAGCAGTACTTC. It translates to CASRLQGPPGEQYF.

The chain recombines TRBV5-6 with TRBJ1-2, with 8 nucleotides matching TRBD1. CDR1 and CDR2 (germline): SGHDT, YYEEEE. V lost 4 bases, J lost 6 bases, and 5 bases stayed unmatched. This CDR3 is 13 amino acids long. CDR3 coding DNA: TGTGCCAGCAGCGCTGGGACAGGAGATGGCTACACCTTC. Translated, it gives CASSAGTGDGYTF.

The chain carries TRBV5-3 and TRBJ1-1; TRBD1 might be the D (5 bases). TRBV5-3 is flagged as an ORF with uncertain function. The CDR3 contains 14 residues. V shed 4 bases and J shed 2 bases, with 12 bases lying between them. DNA of the CDR3: TGTGCCAGAAGCCCAGGACAAATTAACACTGAAGCTTTCTTT. This sequence encodes CARSPGQINTEAFF.

The chain combines TRBV6-5 with TRBJ2-5; weak D call: TRBD2 (5 bases). This CDR3 is built from 14 residues. Trimming took 0 bases from V and 3 from J, leaving 8 bases between them. Germline loops: CDR1 MNHEY, CDR2 SVGAGI. The CDR3 spells CASSYSLTKETQYF. The CDR3 coding sequence is TGTGCCAGCAGTTACTCGTTGACTAAAGAGACCCAGTACTTC.

To note about this clone: Other DNA sequences in this sample translate to the same CDR3. V usage is TRBV6-1 and J usage is TRBJ2-6; no clear D gene. The length of the CDR3 is 15 residues. CDR1 is MNHNS, CDR2 SASEGT, per germline. Trimming pared 6 bases from V and 1 base from J, leaving 10 bases between. CDR3 sequence (DNA): TGTGCCAGCAGCCTAGACCGATCTGGGGCCAACGTCCTGACTTTC. Residues: CASSLDRSGANVLTF.

The chain recombines TRBV2 with TRBJ1-1; maybe TRBD1 (6 bases). CDR1 is SNHLY, CDR2 FYNNEI, per germline. V gave up 8 bases and J gave up 6 bases, with 13 bases separating them. The CDR3 is 12 amino acids. The CDR3 DNA reads TGTGCCAGCGGCATAACAGGGTCTGAAGCTTTCTTT. Its translation is CASGITGSEAFF.

V and J are TRBV9 and TRBJ2-2, with no clear D. Between the trimmed V and J ends, which lost 0 bases and 0 bases, there was a span of 9 bases. CDR3 length: 16 residues. Germline V gene data show CDR1 as SGDLS and CDR2 as YYNGEE. The CDR3, as DNA: TGTGCCAGCAGCGTAGCCTGGGCCCCGAACACCGGGGAGCTGTTTTTT. Its translation: CASSVAWAPNTGELFF.

Details on this clone: Compared with germline, one end of the junction differs, possibly owing to a read error. This chain connects TRBV6-5 to TRBJ1-4, with D possibly being TRBD1 (6 bases). Germline V gene lookup returns CDR1 MNHEY and CDR2 SVGAGI. The CDR3 has 12 amino acids. The CDR3: CASSLPSQGRLF. CDR3 sequence (DNA): TGTGCCAGCAGCCTACCTTCACAGGGTCGGCTTTTT.

The chain joins TRBV7-9 to TRBJ1-1; D uncertain. Trimming stripped 6 bases from V and 1 base from J, with 12 bases between. In germline, CDR1 is SEHNR, CDR2 FQNEAQ (reference sequence). This CDR3 contains 14 residues. CDR3 sequence: CASRYNQANTEAFF. The DNA for the CDR3 is TGTGCCAGCAGATACAACCAGGCGAACACTGAAGCTTTCTTT.

Only a few counts were recorded for this clone. The V gene is TRBV20-1, the J gene TRBJ2-1; D is uncertain. Trimming removed 6 bases at V and 7 bases at J, with 10 bases between. The CDR3 loop spans 11 amino acids. Per the germline V gene, CDR1 is DFQATT and CDR2 is SNEGSKA (reference sequence). The CDR3 region has the DNA TGCAGTGCCCCGGATCCTAATGAGCAGTTCTTC. Translation: CSAPDPNEQFF.

This clone appeared a few times. V is TRBV18 and J is TRBJ2-7; the match to TRBD1 covers 9 bases. Trimming cost V 3 bases and J 3 bases; bases outside gene matches: 9. This CDR3 is 16 amino acids long. Germline V gene sequence: CDR1 KGHSH, CDR2 LQKENI. As DNA, the CDR3 is TGTGCCAGCTCACCCCCCGGGACAGGGACCCTCTACGAGCAGTACTTC. Amino acids: CASSPPGTGTLYEQYF.

The chain employs TRBV30 and TRBJ1-2, with D possibly TRBD1 on 6 matching bases. V was pared by 3 bases and J by 5 bases, with 13 bases between. Per germline, CDR1 GTSNPN and CDR2 SVGIG (reference sequence). CDR3 length: 13 residues. Here the CDR3 reads CAWRQGGEYGYTF. The CDR3 DNA reads TGTGCCTGGAGACAGGGAGGGGAATATGGCTACACCTTC.

The rearrangement uses TRBV2 and TRBJ1-5, with D possibly matching TRBD1 (6 bases). This CDR3 contains 14 residues. The V end was cut by 8 bases, the J end by 3 bases, with 14 bases between. In germline, CDR1 is SNHLY, CDR2 FYNNEI. The CDR3 nucleotides are TGTGCCAGCTCCCGACAGGCCCTCAATCAGCCCCAGCATTTT. Translation: CASSRQALNQPQHF.

The rearrangement links TRBV6-1 to TRBJ1-4, with D maybe TRBD1 (6 bases). Per germline, CDR1 MNHNS and CDR2 SASEGT. This CDR3 spans 15 amino acids. The V gene lost 1 base and the J gene lost 7 bases, with 13 bases spanning the gap. CDR3 sequence: CASSEGGGAAEKLFF. Here the CDR3 DNA reads TGTGCCAGCAGTGAAGGGGGGGGCGCGGCTGAAAAACTGTTTTTT.

This clone was recorded once. This chain joins TRBV7-8 and TRBJ2-7; D is unresolved. The V gene lost 5 bases and the J gene lost 6 bases, with 8 bases spanning the gap. CDR1 and CDR2 (germline): SGHVS, FQNEAQ. The CDR3 is 11 amino acids. The CDR3 loop reads CASSPQREQYF. CDR3 sequence (DNA): TGTGCCAGCAGCCCTCAACGCGAGCAGTACTTC.

This clone was picked up a small number of times. V usage is TRBV7-9 and J usage is TRBJ2-7, with a weak D call TRBD2 (5 bases). Germline V gene lookup returns CDR1 SEHNR and CDR2 FQNEAQ (reference sequence). Trimming left V 2 bases short and J 5 bases short, with 13 bases between. The length of the CDR3 is 14 residues. The CDR3 sequence: CASSLNRGSDEQYF. CDR3 DNA: TGTGCCAGCAGCTTAAACAGAGGTAGCGACGAGCAGTACTTC.

The V and J genes are TRBV10-2 and TRBJ2-3; weak D call: TRBD2 (6 bases). Germline V gene lookup returns CDR1 WSHSY and CDR2 SAAADI. Trimming stripped 2 bases from V and 3 bases from J, with 15 bases between. The CDR3 sequence is 16 residues long. The CDR3 sequence: CASSEEGGIRTDTQYF. The CDR3 nucleotides read TGCGCCAGCAGTGAGGAAGGAGGGATTCGGACAGATACGCAGTATTTT.

The CDR3, as DNA: TGTGCCTCCTCGGACACGGAGAATTTTGCTAACTATGGCTACACCTTC. Protein: CASSDTENFANYGYTF. This chain links TRBV19 with TRBJ1-2; possible D gene TRBD1, 5 bases. V was shortened by 11 bases and J by 0 bases, with 22 bases between the two germline ends. The germline V gene has CDR1 LNHDA and CDR2 SQIVND (reference sequence). CDR3 size: 16 residues.

The CDR3 loop reads CSVEAWTGGETEAFF. The CDR3 DNA sequence: TGCAGCGTTGAAGCCTGGACGGGGGGGGAAACTGAAGCTTTCTTT. The chain has TRBV29-1 and TRBJ1-1; perhaps TRBD1 as D (5 bases). Germline CDR1 and CDR2: SQVTM and ANQGSEA. V gave up 1 base and J gave up 5 bases, with 17 bases separating them. The CDR3 spans 15 residues.

The rearrangement links TRBV6-5 to TRBJ2-5; D is possibly TRBD2 (6 bases). Between the trimmed V and J ends, which lost 5 bases and 12 bases, there was a span of 13 bases. Germline CDR1 MNHEY, CDR2 SVGAGI. The CDR3 covers 11 residues. CDR3 loop: CASSREGGEYF. CDR3 in DNA: TGTGCCAGCAGTCGCGAAGGCGGGGAGTACTTC.